The 18 T cell receptor beta chains below come from one sample, sequenced in a study of cytomegalovirus exposure and HLA in healthy donors. PCR primers comprised 60 Vbeta and 13 Jbeta primers. TCRdb's copy holds only in-frame clones and misses some; the assay was immunoSEQ multiplex PCR. The repertoire holds about 190,000 clones, with 75% to 90% as singletons. Sequenced sample: PBMCs. The receptors stem from a woman between 50 and 59 years old in good health and CMV-seropositive.

This clone was counted between two and nine times. The rearrangement links TRBV6-6 to TRBJ1-1; D is possibly TRBD1 (6 bases). The CDR3 consists of 15 residues. V gave up 4 bases and J gave up 0 bases, with 12 bases separating them. The germline V gene encodes CDR1 MNHNY and CDR2 SVGAGI (reference sequence). This CDR3 is CASSSARGVNTEAFF. In nucleotides, the CDR3 is TGTGCCAGCAGTTCGGCCAGGGGTGTGAACACTGAAGCTTTCTTT.

The V and J genes are TRBV27 and TRBJ2-1, with D perhaps matching TRBD2 (6 bases). Trimming stripped 5 bases from V and 0 bases from J, with 8 bases between. The CDR3 covers 14 residues. Per germline, CDR1 MNHEY and CDR2 SMNVEV (reference sequence). CDR3 amino acids: CASSAGGSYNEQFF. CDR3 bases: TGTGCCAGCAGTGCCGGGGGCTCCTACAATGAGCAGTTCTTC.

The CDR3 protein is CASSPDTAVAAEQFF. The CDR3 DNA reads as TGTGCCAGCTCACCAGACACGGCAGTAGCGGCCGAGCAGTTCTTC. The chain combines TRBV18 with TRBJ2-1; TRBD2 is a possible D gene (6 bases). The germline CDR1 and CDR2 sequences are KGHSH and LQKENI. Trimming took off 2 bases at V and 10 bases at J, with 18 bases between the two ends. The CDR3 has 15 residues.

Note on this clone: One end of the junction varies from germline; a read error may be responsible. Additional DNA sequences in this sample encode the identical CDR3. V and J are TRBV18 and TRBJ1-4; no reliable D call. The length of the CDR3 is 14 residues. Germline-derived CDR1 and CDR2 are KGHSH and LQKENI. As DNA, the CDR3 is TGCGCCAGCTCACCCAGGCAGCATAATGAAAAACTGTTTTTT. Its translation is CASSPRQHNEKLFF.

The chain recombines TRBV2 with TRBJ2-2, with 15 bases aligning to TRBD2. From germline, CDR1 is SNHLY and CDR2 FYNNEI. CDR3 size: 17 residues. Germline trimming cut 4 bases from V and 5 bases from J; bases unmatched to any gene: 5. DNA of the CDR3: TGTGCCAGCAGTGGTGGACTAGCGGGGGGGCGAACCGGGGAGCTGTTTTTT. Its protein is CASSGGLAGGRTGELFF.

The rearrangement joins TRBV7-2 to TRBJ1-2; D gene unclear. The V end lost 1 base, the J end lost 10 bases, and 13 bases lay between the germline ends. This CDR3 has 13 amino acids. Germline V lookup: CDR1 SGHTA, CDR2 FQGNSA. The CDR3: CASSLDPEDLYTF. CDR3 in DNA: TGTGCCAGCAGCTTAGACCCAGAAGATCTCTACACCTTC.

The chain has TRBV9 and TRBJ2-2; 12 positions agree with TRBD2. The CDR3 extends over 18 amino acids. Germline assignment: CDR1 SGDLS and CDR2 YYNGEE. V was pared by 4 bases and J by 7 bases, with 14 bases of the junction left unmatched. The CDR3 region is CASSPRPSGGAFGGELFF. For the CDR3, the DNA is TGTGCCAGCAGCCCCCGACCTAGCGGGGGGGCCTTTGGCGGGGAGCTGTTTTTT.

V usage is TRBV18 and J usage is TRBJ2-7; 8 bases are shared with TRBD1. CDR1 and CDR2 (germline): KGHSH, LQKENI. J was trimmed by 2 bases and V by 5 bases; bases with no gene match: 5. This CDR3 region has 14 residues. CDR3 amino acids: CASSSGTGPYEQYF. CDR3 nucleotide sequence: TGTGCCAGCTCATCCGGGACAGGCCCCTACGAGCAGTACTTC.

The chain recombines TRBV11-2 with TRBJ1-1; D is undetermined. Trimming removed 2 bases from V and 1 base from J, with 8 bases in between. Germline lookup yields CDR1 SGHAT and CDR2 FQNNGV. The CDR3 spans 14 residues. The CDR3 is CASSLQLSNTEAFF. The DNA of the CDR3 is TGTGCCAGCAGCTTACAGTTATCGAACACTGAAGCTTTCTTT.

Worth noting for this clone: A read error may produce the germline difference seen at one junction end. The chain couples TRBV7-7 to TRBJ2-2; tentatively, D is TRBD2 (5 bases). There are 17 residues in the CDR3. Germline CDR1 SSHAT, CDR2 FNYEAQ (reference sequence). The CDR3 is CASSPTPGGGPAGELFF. The CDR3 coding sequence is TGTGCTAGCAGCCCTACCCCAGGCGGAGGTCCGGCCGGGGAGCTGTTTTTT. Filled out from reference TRBV7-7 and TRBJ2-2, the complete variable domain reads GAGVSQSPRYKVTKRGQDVTLRCDPISSHATLYWYQQALGQGPEFLTYFNYEAQPDKSGLPSDRFSAERPEGSISTLTIQRTEQRDSAMYRCASSPTPGGGPAGELFFGEGSRLTVL.

The chain combines TRBV9 with TRBJ1-1, with 10 bases fitting TRBD1. Germline values: CDR1 SGDLS, CDR2 YYNGEE. V shed 2 bases and J 4 bases; nucleotides not matched to a gene: 5. This CDR3 region has 15 residues. CDR3 sequence reads: CASSVLGQGSTEAFF. For the CDR3, the DNA is TGTGCCAGCAGCGTTCTGGGACAGGGGTCCACTGAAGCTTTCTTT.

This sequence joins TRBV4-2 and TRBJ1-2; 7 nucleotides line up with TRBD1. V shed 5 bases and J 1 base; nucleotides not matched to a gene: 7. Germline lookup yields CDR1 LGHNA and CDR2 YNFKEQ. The CDR3 runs 15 residues. DNA for the CDR3: TGTGCCAGCAGCGCCGCGACAGGGATTAACTATGGCTACACCTTC. It encodes CASSAATGINYGYTF.

The chain combines TRBV5-1 with TRBJ2-7; TRBD1 agrees at 8 bases. CDR3 size: 16 residues. The ends lost 4 bases at V and 6 bases at J; junction bases unmatched: 15. Per the germline V gene, CDR1 is SGHRS and CDR2 is YFSETQ. CDR3 sequence (DNA): TGCGCCAGCAGCACGGCCGGGACAGGCATACTAGGCGAGCAGTACTTC. It specifies CASSTAGTGILGEQYF.

This clone appeared once. The chain is built from TRBV28 and TRBJ1-1; D unclear. Germline loops: CDR1 MDHEN, CDR2 SYDVKM. The CDR3 length is 12 residues. Trimming shortened V by 3 bases and J by 1 base, and 3 bases separated the two germline ends. The CDR3 DNA reads as TGTGCCAGCAGTTTTCGGAACACTGAAGCTTTCTTT. It codes for CASSFRNTEAFF.

CDR3 in DNA: TGTGCCAGCAGCTTTGGACAGAATCTGCGCAATCAGCCCCAGCATTTT. Amino acids: CASSFGQNLRNQPQHF. This chain joins TRBV5-6 and TRBJ1-5, with D possibly TRBD1 on 6 matching bases. The CDR3 consists of 16 residues. Trimming left V 2 bases short and J 2 bases short, with 14 bases between. Germline V gene lookup returns CDR1 SGHDT and CDR2 YYEEEE.

This chain connects TRBV5-6 to TRBJ1-2, with TRBD1 identical over 7 bases. Germline loops: CDR1 SGHDT, CDR2 YYEEEE. The CDR3 spans 14 residues. J was trimmed by 8 bases and V by 3 bases; bases with no gene match: 10. The DNA for the CDR3 is TGTGCCAGCAGCTCCGACAGGGAAGAGTGGGGCTACACCTTC. Its protein product is CASSSDREEWGYTF. The full variable domain, in which reference TRBV5-6 and TRBJ1-2 provide the parts outside the CDR3, is DAGVTQSPTHLIKTRGQQVTLRCSPKSGHDTVSWYQQALGQGPQFIFQYYEEEERQRGNFPDRFSGHQFPNYSSELNVNALLLGDSALYLCASSSDREEWGYTFGSGTRLTVV.

V gene TRBV18 combines with J gene TRBJ1-5; D remains unclear. The germline V gene has CDR1 KGHSH and CDR2 LQKENI. The CDR3 has 12 amino acids. V lost 6 bases and J lost 4, with 7 bases in between. The chain's CDR3 is CASSERNQPQHF. For the CDR3, the DNA is TGTGCCAGCTCCGAGAGAAATCAGCCCCAGCATTTT.

The genes are TRBV6-1 and TRBJ1-3; D is ambiguous. Germline CDR1 and CDR2: MNHNS and SASEGT. This CDR3 has 13 residues. With 7 bases removed from V and 1 base from J, the gap between germline ends came to 8 bases. The CDR3: CASTRASGNTIYF. The CDR3 DNA reads TGTGCCAGCACGAGGGCGTCTGGAAACACCATATATTTT.